One and the same sample provided the 11 T cell receptor beta chains below, sequenced in a study of blood T cell repertoires in COVID-19. Sequencing used immunoSEQ multiplex PCR; TCRdb keeps in-frame clones, though not all of them. In the table there are around 200,000 clones, approximately 86% of which are singletons. Sample: peripheral blood. Receptors were obtained from a man in his 70s with acute or convalescent COVID-19.

The chain couples TRBV18 to TRBJ1-6, with D uncertain. V lost 3 bases and J 13 bases, leaving 13 bases between the germline ends. The germline gives CDR1 KGHSH, CDR2 LQKENI. CDR3 length: 13 amino acids. The CDR3 nucleotides are TGTGCCAGCTCACCCGAACAGCTTAGGCCCCTCCACTTT. It translates to CASSPEQLRPLHF.

This clone was seen a handful of times. The chain couples TRBV6-5 to TRBJ1-6, with 10 bases lining up with TRBD1. This CDR3 region has 13 residues. Looked up from germline, CDR1 is MNHEY and CDR2 is SVGAGI. Unmatched junction bases numbered 2, after V lost 5 bases and J lost 10 bases. The CDR3 nucleotides are TGTGCCAGCAGTCGGGACAGGGGATCACCCCTCCACTTT. Protein product: CASSRDRGSPLHF.

A word on this clone: The germline gene is not matched at one end of the junction; a read error may be the cause. V is TRBV3-1 (or the pseudogene TRBV3-2) and J is TRBJ2-3, with D possibly TRBD1 on 5 matching bases. This CDR3 is built from 17 residues. The germline CDR1 and CDR2 sequences are LGHDT and YNNKEL (reference sequence). CDR3 nucleotides: TGTGCCAGCAGCAAAGAGCCGCAGGGCCCCTTCACAGATACGCAGTATTTT. It codes for CASSKEPQGPFTDTQYF.

The chain carries TRBV3-1 (or the pseudogene TRBV3-2) and TRBJ2-2; 7 positions match TRBD2. Germline V gene lookup returns CDR1 LGHDT and CDR2 YNNKEL (reference sequence). The CDR3 length is 13 residues. Trimming cost V 6 bases and J 6 bases; bases outside gene matches: 4. The CDR3 DNA follows: TGTGCCAGCAGTCTTACTAGCGCCGGGGAGCTGTTTTTT. This sequence encodes CASSLTSAGELFF.

The chain carries TRBV6-5 and TRBJ2-1; 7 bases fit TRBD2. Unmatched junction bases numbered 13, after V lost 10 bases and J lost 7 bases. This CDR3 has 14 amino acids. CDR1 and CDR2 from the germline V gene are MNHEY and SVGAGI. This CDR3 is CATSPAGEGNEQFF. Here the CDR3 DNA reads TGTGCCACGTCCCCCGCGGGGGAGGGGAATGAGCAGTTCTTC.

This clone has a single count. This chain joins TRBV5-1 and TRBJ2-3; tentative D call: TRBD1 (6 bases). Between the trimmed V and J ends, which lost 0 bases and 4 bases, there was a span of 12 bases. CDR1 and CDR2 (germline): SGHRS, YFSETQ. The CDR3 sequence is 15 residues long. The CDR3 reads CASSLGQVGPDTQYF. CDR3 sequence (DNA): TGCGCCAGCAGCTTGGGACAGGTTGGTCCAGATACGCAGTATTTT. Based on the CDR3 plus reference TRBV5-1 and TRBJ2-3, the full variable domain is KAGVTQTPRYLIKTRGQQVTLSCSPISGHRSVSWYQQTPGQGLQFLFEYFSETQRNKGNFPGRFSGRQFSNSRSEMNVSTLELGDSALYLCASSLGQVGPDTQYFGPGTRLTVL.

The chain carries TRBV5-6 and TRBJ2-1, with 9 positions matching TRBD2. Germline CDR1 is SGHDT and CDR2 is YYEEEE. With V trimmed by 0 bases and J by 8 bases, 0 bases remained unmatched. The CDR3 length is 13 residues. The CDR3, as DNA: TGTGCCAGCAGCTTGGGGACTAGCGATGAGCAGTTCTTC. Translated, it gives CASSLGTSDEQFF.

This clone was observed a few times. The chain has TRBV2 and TRBJ2-7, with D perhaps TRBD1 (5 bases). The CDR3 is 12 residues long. V was clipped by 6 bases and J by 3 bases, with 9 bases between them. Germline CDR1 is SNHLY and CDR2 is FYNNEI. CDR3 sequence reads: CASRGPNYEQYF. In DNA, the CDR3 is TGTGCCAGCAGGGGGCCCAACTACGAGCAGTACTTC.

V and J are TRBV6-6 and TRBJ2-4, with TRBD1 matching over 8 bases. The CDR3 loop spans 17 amino acids. J gave up 7 bases and V 5 bases, and 16 bases lay outside the gene matches. From germline, CDR1 is MNHNY and CDR2 SVGAGI (reference sequence). DNA of the CDR3: TGTGCCAGCAGTCCCTCAACCCGGACAGGGAATTCGAACATTCAGTACTTC. It translates to CASSPSTRTGNSNIQYF.

The chain uses TRBV19 and TRBJ2-1, with 9 bases identical to TRBD1. Germline loops: CDR1 LNHDA, CDR2 SQIVND (reference sequence). V was clipped by 6 bases and J by 10 bases; unmatched bases: 16. The CDR3 loop spans 16 amino acids. The CDR3 region has the DNA TGTGCCAGTAGACGTGGCGGGACAGGGTCGAGTGGCGAGCAGTTCTTC. Protein product: CASRRGGTGSSGEQFF.

This rearrangement joins TRBV30 to TRBJ1-6; D unclear. The V end lost 1 base, the J end lost 7 bases, and 5 bases lay between the germline ends. This CDR3 spans 12 amino acids. Germline values: CDR1 GTSNPN, CDR2 SVGIG (reference sequence). Here the CDR3 DNA reads TGTGCCTGGAGTGAGCCGAATTCACCCCTCCACTTT. Its protein is CAWSEPNSPLHF.